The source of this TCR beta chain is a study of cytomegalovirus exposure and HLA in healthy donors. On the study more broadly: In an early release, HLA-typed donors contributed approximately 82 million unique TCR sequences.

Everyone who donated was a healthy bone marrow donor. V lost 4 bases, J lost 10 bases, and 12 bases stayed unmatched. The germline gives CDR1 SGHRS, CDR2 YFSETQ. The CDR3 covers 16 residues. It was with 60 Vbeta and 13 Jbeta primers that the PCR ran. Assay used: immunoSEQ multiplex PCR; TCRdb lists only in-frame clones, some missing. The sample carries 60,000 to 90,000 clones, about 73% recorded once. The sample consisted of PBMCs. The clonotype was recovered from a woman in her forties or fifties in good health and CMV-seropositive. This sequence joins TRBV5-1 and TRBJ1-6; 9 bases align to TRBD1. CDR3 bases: TGCGCCAGCAGCACCTGGACAGGGGAGAGTAACTCACCCCTCCACTTT. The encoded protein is CASSTWTGESNSPLHF. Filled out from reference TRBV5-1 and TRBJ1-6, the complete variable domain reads KAGVTQTPRYLIKTRGQQVTLSCSPISGHRSVSWYQQTPGQGLQFLFEYFSETQRNKGNFPGRFSGRQFSNSRSEMNVSTLELGDSALYLCASSTWTGESNSPLHFGNGTRLTVT.